The clone carrying this T cell receptor beta chain came up once. V lost 0 bases to trimming and J lost 4 bases, with 15 bases between them. The CDR3 has 16 residues. The V gene's germline CDR1 is SNHLY and CDR2 FYNNEI. This specimen belongs to a study of blood T cell repertoires in COVID-19. Study in general: T cells, B-cell-depleted T cells, or PBMCs provided the cDNA or gDNA that served as material.

TCRdb keeps only in-frame clones here, not all; method: immunoSEQ multiplex PCR. The sample contains 70,000 to 95,000 clones, around four fifths of which appear only once. The chain carries TRBV2 and TRBJ1-2, with TRBD1 as a possible D gene (6 bases). This TCR was sampled from a woman aged 65 to 85 with active or convalescent COVID-19. The specimen was peripheral blood. CDR3 DNA: TGTGCCAGCAGTGAAGCTGGGGGCCGGGTAGTCTATGGCTACACCTTC. Translating it yields CASSEAGGRVVYGYTF.